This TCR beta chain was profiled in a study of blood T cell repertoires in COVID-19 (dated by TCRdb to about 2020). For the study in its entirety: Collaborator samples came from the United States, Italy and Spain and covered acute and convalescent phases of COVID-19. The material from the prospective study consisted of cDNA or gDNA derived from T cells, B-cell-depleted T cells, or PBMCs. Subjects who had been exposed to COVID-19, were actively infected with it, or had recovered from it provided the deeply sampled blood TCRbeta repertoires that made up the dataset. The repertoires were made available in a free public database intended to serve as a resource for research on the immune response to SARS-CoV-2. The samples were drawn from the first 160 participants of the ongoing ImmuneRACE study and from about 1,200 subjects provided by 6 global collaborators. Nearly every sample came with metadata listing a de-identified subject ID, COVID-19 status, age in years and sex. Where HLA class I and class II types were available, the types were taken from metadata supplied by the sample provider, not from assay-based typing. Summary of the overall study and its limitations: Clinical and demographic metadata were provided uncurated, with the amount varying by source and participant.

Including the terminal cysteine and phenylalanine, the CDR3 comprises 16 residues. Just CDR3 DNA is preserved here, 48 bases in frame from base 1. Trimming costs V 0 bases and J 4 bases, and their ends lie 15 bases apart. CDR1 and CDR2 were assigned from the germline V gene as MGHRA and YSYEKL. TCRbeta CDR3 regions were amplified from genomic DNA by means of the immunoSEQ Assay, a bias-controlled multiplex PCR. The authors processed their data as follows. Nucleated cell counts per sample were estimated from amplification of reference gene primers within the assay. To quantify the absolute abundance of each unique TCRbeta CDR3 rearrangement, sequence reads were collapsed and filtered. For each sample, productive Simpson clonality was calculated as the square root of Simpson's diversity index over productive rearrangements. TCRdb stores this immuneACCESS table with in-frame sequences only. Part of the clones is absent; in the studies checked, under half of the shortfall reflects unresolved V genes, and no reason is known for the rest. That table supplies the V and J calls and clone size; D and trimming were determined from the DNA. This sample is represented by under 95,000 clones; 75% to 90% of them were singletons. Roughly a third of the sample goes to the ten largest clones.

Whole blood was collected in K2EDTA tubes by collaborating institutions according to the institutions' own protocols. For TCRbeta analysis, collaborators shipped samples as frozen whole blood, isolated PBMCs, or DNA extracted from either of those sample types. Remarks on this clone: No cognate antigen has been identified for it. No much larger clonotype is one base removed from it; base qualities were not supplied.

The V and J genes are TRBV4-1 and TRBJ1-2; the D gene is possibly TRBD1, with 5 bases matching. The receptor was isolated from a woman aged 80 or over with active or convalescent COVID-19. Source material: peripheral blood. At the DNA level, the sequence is TGCGCCAGCAGCCAAGAAGGCGGGGACGTTGCCTATGGCTACACCTTC. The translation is CASSQEGGDVAYGYTF.